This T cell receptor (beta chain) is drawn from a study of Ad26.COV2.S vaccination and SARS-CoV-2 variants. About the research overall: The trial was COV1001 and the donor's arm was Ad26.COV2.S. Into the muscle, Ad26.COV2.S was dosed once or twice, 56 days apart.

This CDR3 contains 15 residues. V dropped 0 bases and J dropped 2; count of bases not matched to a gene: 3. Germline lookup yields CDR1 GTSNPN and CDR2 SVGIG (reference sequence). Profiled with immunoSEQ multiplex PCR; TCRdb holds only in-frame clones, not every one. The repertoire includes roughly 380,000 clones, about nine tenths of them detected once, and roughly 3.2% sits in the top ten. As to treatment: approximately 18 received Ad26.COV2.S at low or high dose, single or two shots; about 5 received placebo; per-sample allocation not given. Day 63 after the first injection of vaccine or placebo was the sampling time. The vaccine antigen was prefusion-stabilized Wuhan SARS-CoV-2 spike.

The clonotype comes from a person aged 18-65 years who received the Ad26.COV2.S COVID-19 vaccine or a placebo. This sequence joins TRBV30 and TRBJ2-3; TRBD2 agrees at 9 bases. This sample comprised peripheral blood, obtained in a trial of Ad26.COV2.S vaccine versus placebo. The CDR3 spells CAWSVGTSSTDTQYF. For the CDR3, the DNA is TGTGCCTGGAGTGTCGGGACTAGCTCCACAGATACGCAGTATTTT.